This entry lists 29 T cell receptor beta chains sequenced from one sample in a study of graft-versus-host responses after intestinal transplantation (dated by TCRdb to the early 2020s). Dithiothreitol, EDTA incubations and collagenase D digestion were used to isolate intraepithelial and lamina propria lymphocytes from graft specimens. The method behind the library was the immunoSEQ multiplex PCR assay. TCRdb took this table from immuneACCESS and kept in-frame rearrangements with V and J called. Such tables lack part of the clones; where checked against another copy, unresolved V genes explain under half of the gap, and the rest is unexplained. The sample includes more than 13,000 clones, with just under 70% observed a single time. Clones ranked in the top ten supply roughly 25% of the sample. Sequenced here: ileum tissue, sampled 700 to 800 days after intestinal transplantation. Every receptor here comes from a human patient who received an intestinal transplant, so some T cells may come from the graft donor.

CDR3 amino acids: CASGLVKQDPHYEQYF. In nucleotides, the CDR3 is TGTGCTAGTGGTTTGGTAAAACAGGACCCCCACTACGAGCAGTACTTC. This chain links TRBV12-5 with TRBJ2-7; weak D call: TRBD1 (5 bases). The CDR3 loop spans 16 amino acids. Looked up from germline, CDR1 is LGHNT and CDR2 is FRNRAP. The ends were cut back, 0 bases at V and 3 bases at J, with 15 bases in the middle.

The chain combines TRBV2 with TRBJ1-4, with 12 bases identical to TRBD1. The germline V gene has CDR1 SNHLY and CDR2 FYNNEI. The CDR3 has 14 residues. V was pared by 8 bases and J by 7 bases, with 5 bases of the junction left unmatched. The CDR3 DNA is TGTGCCAGCGTGGGGACAGGGGGCGTTGAAAAACTGTTTTTT. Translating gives CASVGTGGVEKLFF.

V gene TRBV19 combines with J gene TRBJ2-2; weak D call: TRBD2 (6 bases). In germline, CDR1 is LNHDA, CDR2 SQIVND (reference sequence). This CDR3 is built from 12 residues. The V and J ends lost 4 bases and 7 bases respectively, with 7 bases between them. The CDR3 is CASSRRVGELFF. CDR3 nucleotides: TGTGCCAGTAGTAGGAGGGTCGGGGAGCTGTTTTTT.

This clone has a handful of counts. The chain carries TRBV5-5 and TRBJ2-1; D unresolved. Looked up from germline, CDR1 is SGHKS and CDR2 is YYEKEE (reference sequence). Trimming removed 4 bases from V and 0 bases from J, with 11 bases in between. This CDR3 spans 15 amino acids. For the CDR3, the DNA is TGTGCCAGCAGCGCAACTACCCCCTCCTACAATGAGCAGTTCTTC. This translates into CASSATTPSYNEQFF.

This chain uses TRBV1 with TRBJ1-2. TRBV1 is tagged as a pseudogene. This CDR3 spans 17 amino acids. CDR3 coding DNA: TGCACCAGCAGAGCGAGATGTTTGTGCGAAAGAACCTATGGCTACACCTTC. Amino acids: CTSRARCLCERTYGYTF.

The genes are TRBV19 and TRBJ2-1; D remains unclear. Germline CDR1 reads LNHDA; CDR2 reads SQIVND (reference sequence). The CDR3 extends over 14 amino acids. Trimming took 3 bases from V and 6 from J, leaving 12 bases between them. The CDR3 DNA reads TGTGCCAGTAGTATTGGGCTAGTCACCAATGAGCAGTTCTTC. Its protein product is CASSIGLVTNEQFF. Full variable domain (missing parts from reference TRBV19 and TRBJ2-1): DGGITQSPKYLFRKEGQNVTLSCEQNLNHDAMYWYRQDPGQGLRLIYYSQIVNDFQKGDIAEGYSVSREKKESFPLTVTSAQKNPTAFYLCASSIGLVTNEQFFGPGTRLTVL.

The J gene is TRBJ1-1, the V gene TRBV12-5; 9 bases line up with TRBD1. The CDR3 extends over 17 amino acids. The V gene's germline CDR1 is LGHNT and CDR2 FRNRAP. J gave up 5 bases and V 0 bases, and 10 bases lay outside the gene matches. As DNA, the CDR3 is TGTGCTAGTGGTTTGGTACGCTTAGTGGACAGGGGTACTGAAGCTTTCTTT. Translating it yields CASGLVRLVDRGTEAFF.

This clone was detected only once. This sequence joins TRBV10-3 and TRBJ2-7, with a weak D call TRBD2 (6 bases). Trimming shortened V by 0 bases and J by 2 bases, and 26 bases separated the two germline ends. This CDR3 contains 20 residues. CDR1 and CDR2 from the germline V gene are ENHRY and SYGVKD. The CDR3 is CAISESSSGFGQVYPYEQYF. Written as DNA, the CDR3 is TGTGCCATCAGTGAGTCTTCAAGCGGGTTTGGCCAGGTCTATCCCTACGAGCAGTACTTC.

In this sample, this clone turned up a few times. Written as DNA, the CDR3 is TGCGCCAGCAGTCAATCGTGTAGCGGGGGGGATACAGATACGCAGTATTTT. Protein sequence: CASSQSCSGGDTDTQYF. The chain is built from TRBV23-1 and TRBJ2-3, with 11 bases identical to TRBD2. TRBV23-1 is sorted into the ORF group, with uncertain function. V lost 0 bases to trimming and J lost 3 bases; unmatched junction nucleotides: 5. This CDR3 is built from 17 residues.

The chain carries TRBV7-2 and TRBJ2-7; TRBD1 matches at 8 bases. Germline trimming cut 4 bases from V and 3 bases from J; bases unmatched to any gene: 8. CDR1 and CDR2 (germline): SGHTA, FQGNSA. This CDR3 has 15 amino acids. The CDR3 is CASSSDRVGGYEQYF. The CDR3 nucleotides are TGTGCCAGCAGCTCGGACAGGGTCGGGGGCTACGAGCAGTACTTC.

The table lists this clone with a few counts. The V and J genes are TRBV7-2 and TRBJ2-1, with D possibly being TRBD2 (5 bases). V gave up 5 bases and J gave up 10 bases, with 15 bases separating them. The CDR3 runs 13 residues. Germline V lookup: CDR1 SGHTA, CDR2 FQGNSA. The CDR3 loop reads CASSLYPGGEQFF. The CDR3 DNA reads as TGTGCCAGCAGCCTCTACCCGGGCGGGGAGCAGTTCTTC.

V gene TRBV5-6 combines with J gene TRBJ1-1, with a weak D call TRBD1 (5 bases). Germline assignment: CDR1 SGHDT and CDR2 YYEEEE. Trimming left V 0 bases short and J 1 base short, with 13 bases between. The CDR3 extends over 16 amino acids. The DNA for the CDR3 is TGTGCCAGCAGCTTGGAAGGCCTAGGGGCGAACACTGAAGCTTTCTTT. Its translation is CASSLEGLGANTEAFF.

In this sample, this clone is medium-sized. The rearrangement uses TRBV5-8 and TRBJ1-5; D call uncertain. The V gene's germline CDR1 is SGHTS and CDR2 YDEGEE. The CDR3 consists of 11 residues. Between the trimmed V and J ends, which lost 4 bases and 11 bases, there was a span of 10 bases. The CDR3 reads CASSPLITQHF. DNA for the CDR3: TGTGCCAGCAGCCCCTTAATTACCCAGCATTTT.

The CDR3, as DNA: TGTGCCAGCAGGGAGAACAGGGACCCCTATAATTCACCCCTCCACTTT. As protein: CASRENRDPYNSPLHF. The chain employs TRBV27 and TRBJ1-6, with D possibly matching TRBD1 (6 bases). Per the germline V gene, CDR1 is MNHEY and CDR2 is SMNVEV (reference sequence). The CDR3 has 16 residues. The ends were cut back, 6 bases at V and 2 bases at J, with 14 bases in the middle.

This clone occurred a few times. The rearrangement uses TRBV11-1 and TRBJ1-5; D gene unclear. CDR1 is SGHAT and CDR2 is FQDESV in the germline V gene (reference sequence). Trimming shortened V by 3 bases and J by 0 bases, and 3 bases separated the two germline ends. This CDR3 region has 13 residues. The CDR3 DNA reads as TGTGCCAGCAGCTTGCATAGCAATCAGCCCCAGCATTTT. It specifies CASSLHSNQPQHF.

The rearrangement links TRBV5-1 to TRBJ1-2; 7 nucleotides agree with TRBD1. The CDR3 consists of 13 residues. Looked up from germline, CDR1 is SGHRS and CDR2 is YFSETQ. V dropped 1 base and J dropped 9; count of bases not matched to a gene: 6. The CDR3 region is CASSLNRGERYTF. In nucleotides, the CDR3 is TGCGCCAGCAGCTTGAACAGGGGTGAGCGCTACACCTTC.

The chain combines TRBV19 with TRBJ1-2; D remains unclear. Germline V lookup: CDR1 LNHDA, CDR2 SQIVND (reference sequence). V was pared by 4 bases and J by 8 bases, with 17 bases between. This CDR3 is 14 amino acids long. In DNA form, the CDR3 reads TGTGCCAGTAGTACCTCTCGCTTTAGGCGAGGCTACACCTTC. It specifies CASSTSRFRRGYTF.

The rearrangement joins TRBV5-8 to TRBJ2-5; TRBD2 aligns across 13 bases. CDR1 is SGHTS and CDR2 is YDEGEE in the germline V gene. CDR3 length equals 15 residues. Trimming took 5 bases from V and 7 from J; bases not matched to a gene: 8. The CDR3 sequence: CASRPGTSGEGTQYF. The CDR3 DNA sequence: TGTGCCAGCAGACCTGGGACTAGCGGGGAAGGGACCCAGTACTTC.

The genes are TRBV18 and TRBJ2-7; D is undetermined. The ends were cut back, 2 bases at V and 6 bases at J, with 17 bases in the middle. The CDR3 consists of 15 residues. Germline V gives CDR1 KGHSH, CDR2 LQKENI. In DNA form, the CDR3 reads TGTGCCAGCTCACCAAAAGCCCCCCCCGGTGGCGAGCAGTACTTC. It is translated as CASSPKAPPGGEQYF.

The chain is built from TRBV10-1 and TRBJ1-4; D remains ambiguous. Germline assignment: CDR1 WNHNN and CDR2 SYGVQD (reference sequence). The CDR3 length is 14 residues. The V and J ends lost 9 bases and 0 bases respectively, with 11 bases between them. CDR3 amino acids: CASRSGPTNEKLFF. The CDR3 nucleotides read TGCGCCAGTAGATCAGGACCAACTAATGAAAAACTGTTTTTT.

CDR3 in DNA: TGTGCCAGCACCTCACGGTCTGGCAGCTATGAGCAGTTCTTC. Residues: CASTSRSGSYEQFF. The V gene is TRBV6-5, the J gene TRBJ2-1; D is undetermined. The CDR3 has 14 residues. Looked up from germline, CDR1 is MNHEY and CDR2 is SVGAGI. Trimming pared 7 bases from V and 8 bases from J, leaving 18 bases between.

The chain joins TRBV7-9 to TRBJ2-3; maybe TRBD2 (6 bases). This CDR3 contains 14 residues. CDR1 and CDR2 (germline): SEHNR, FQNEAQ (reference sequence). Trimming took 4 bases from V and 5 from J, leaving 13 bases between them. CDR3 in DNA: TGTGCCAGCAGCTCCGGGCGGGGAATAGATACGCAGTATTTT. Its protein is CASSSGRGIDTQYF.

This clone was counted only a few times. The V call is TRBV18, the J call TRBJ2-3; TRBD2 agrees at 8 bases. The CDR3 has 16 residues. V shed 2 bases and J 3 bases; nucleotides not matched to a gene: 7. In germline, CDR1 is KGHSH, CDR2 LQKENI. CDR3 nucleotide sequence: TGTGCCAGCTCACCAAAGACGGGGGGGCCGACAGATACGCAGTATTTT. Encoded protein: CASSPKTGGPTDTQYF.

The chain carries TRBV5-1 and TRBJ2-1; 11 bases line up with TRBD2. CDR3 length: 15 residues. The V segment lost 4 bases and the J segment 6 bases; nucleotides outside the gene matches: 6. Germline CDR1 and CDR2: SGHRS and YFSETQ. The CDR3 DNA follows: TGCGCCAGCAGCCCACTAGCGGGAGATGTCAATGAGCAGTTCTTC. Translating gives CASSPLAGDVNEQFF.

In nucleotides, the CDR3 is TGTGCCAGCAGTGAAATCCACCACGACAGGGCCTATGGCTACACCTTC. Encoded protein: CASSEIHHDRAYGYTF. V and J are TRBV6-1 and TRBJ1-2, with TRBD1 matching over 7 bases. The V gene's germline CDR1 is MNHNS and CDR2 SASEGT. Unmatched junction bases numbered 10, after V lost 2 bases and J lost 4 bases. The CDR3 has 16 amino acids.

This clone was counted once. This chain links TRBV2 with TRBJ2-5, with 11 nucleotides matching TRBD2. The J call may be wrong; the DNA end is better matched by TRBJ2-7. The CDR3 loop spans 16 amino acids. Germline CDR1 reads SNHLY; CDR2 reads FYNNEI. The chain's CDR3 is CASSETLAGGSYEQYF. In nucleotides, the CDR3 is TGTGCCAGCAGCGAAACCTTAGCGGGAGGGTCCTACGAGCAGTACTTC.

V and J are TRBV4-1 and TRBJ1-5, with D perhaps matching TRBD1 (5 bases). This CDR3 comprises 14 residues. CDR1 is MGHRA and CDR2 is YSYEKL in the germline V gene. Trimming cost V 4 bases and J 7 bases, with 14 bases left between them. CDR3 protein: CASSPVLTVQPQHF. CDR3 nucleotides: TGCGCCAGCAGCCCCGTTCTGACAGTCCAGCCCCAGCATTTT.

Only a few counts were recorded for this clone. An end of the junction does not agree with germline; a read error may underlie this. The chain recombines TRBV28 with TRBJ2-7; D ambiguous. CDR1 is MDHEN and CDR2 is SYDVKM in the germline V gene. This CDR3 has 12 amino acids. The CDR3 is CATSTAIYEQYF. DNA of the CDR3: TGTGCCACCAGTACAGCGATTTACGAGCAGTACTTC.

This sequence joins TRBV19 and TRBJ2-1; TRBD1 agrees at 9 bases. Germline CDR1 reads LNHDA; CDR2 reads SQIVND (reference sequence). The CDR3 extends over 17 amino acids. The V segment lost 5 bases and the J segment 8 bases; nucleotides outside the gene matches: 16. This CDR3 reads CASSPDRPGQGIHEQFF. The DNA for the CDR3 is TGTGCCAGTAGTCCAGACCGCCCGGGACAGGGAATTCATGAGCAGTTCTTC.